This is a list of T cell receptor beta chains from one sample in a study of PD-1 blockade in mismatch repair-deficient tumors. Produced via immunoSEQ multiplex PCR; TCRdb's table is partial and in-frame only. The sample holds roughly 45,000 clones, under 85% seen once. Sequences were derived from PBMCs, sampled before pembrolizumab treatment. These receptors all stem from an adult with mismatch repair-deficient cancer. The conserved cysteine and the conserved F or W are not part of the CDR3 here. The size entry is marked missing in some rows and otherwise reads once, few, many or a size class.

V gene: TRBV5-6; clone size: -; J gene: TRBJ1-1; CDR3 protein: ASSYGTGMGTEAF
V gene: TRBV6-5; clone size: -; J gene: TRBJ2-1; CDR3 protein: ASSYIQGNEQF
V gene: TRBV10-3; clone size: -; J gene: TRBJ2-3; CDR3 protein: AISESRLAGGPSTDTQY
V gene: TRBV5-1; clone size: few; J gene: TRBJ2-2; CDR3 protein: ASGLGTNTGELF
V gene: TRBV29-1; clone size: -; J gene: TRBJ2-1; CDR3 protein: SFTYYNEQF
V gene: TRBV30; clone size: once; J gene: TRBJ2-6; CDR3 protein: AWRLAGANVLT
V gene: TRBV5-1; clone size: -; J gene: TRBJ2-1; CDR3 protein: ASSLDVGGPYNEQF
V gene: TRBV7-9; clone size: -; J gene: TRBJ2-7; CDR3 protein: ASSFRGSSYEQY
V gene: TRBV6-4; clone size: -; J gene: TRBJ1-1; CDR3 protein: ASSFSENTEAF
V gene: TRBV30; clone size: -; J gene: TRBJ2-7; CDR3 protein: AWSGGIPSGSSYEQY
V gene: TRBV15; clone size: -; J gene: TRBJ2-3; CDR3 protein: ATSRVRTGGIDTQY
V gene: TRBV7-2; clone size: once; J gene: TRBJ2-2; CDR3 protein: ASSLGRSNTGELF
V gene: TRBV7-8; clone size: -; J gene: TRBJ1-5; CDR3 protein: ASSLDYGTNQPQH
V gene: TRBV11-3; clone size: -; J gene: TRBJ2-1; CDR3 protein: ASGSRTSGYNEQF